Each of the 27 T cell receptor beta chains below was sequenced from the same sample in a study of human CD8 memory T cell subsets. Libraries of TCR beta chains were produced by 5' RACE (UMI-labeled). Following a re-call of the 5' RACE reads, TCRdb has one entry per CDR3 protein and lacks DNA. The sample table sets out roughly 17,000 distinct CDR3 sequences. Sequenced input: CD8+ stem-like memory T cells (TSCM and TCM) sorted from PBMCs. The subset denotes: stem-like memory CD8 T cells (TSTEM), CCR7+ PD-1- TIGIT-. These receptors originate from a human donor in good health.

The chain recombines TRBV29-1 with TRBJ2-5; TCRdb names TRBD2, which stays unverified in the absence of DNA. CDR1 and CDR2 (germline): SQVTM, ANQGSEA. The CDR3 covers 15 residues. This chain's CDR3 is CSVTILAGTQETQYF.

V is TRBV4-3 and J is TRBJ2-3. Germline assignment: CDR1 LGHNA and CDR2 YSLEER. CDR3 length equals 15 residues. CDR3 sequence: CASSQASSNTDTQYF.

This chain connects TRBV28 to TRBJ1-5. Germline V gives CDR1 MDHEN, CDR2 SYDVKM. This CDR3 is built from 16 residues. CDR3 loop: CASRHMVHLGNQPQHF.

The CDR3 is CASASGRTDTQYF. The rearrangement joins TRBV7-9 to TRBJ2-3. From germline, CDR1 is SEHNR and CDR2 FQNEAQ (reference sequence). The CDR3 sequence is 13 residues long.

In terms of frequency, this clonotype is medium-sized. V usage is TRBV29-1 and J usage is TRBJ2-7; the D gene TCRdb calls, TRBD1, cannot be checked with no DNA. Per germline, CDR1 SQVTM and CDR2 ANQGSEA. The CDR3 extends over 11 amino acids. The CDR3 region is CSVGDNYEQYF.

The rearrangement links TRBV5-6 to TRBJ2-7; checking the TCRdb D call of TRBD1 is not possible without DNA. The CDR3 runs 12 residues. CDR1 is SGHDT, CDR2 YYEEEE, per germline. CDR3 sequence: CASSFLGREQYF.

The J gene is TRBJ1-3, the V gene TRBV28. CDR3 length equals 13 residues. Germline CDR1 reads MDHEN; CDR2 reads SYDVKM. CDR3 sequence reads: CASSFAGRNTIYF. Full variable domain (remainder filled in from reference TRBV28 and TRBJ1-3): DVKVTQSSRYLVKRTGEKVFLECVQDMDHENMFWYRQDPGLGLRLIYFSYDVKMKEKGDIPEGYSVSREKKERFSLILESASTNQTSMYLCASSFAGRNTIYFGEGSWLTVV.

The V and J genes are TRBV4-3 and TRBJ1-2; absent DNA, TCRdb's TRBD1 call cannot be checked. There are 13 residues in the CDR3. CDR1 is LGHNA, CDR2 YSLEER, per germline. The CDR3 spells CASSQVGGDGYTF.

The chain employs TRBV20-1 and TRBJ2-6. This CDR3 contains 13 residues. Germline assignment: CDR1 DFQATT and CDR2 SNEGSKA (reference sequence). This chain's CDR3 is CSAVGAGANVLTF.

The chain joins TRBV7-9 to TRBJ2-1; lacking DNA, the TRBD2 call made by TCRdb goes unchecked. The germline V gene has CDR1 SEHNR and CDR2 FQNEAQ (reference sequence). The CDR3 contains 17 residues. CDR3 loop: CASSLSGTSGDTNEQFF.

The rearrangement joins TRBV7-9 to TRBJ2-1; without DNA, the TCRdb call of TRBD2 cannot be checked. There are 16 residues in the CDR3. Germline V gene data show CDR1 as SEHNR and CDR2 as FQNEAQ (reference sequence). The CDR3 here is CASSLGTSGGGYEQFF.

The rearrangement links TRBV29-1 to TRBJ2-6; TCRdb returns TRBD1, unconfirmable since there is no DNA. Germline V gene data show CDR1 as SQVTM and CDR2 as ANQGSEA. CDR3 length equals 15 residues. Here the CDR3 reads CSVALGGTGANVLTF.

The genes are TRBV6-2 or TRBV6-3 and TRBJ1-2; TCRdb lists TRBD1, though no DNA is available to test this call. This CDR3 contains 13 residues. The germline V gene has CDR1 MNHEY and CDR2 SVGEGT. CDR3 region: CASTPGMSYGYTF.

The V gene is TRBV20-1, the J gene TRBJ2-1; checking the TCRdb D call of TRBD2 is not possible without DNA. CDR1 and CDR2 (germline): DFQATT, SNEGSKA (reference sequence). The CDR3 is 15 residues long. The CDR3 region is CSASQRGSSYNEQFF.

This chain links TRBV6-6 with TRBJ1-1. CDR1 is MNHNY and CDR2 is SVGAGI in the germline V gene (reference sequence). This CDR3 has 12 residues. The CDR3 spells CASSYSIREAFF.

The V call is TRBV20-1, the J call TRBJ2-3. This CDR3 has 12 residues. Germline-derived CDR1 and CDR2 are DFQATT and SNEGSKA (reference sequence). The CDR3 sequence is CSAKTAPNTQYF.

CDR3 residues: CASMMEVGTLTGELFF. The V gene is TRBV6-1, the J gene TRBJ2-2; TCRdb calls TRBD2, which cannot be checked without DNA. The CDR3 has 16 residues. The germline gives CDR1 MNHNS, CDR2 SASEGT.

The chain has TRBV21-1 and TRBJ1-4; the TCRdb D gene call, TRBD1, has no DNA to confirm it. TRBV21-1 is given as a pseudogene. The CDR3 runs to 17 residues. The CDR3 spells CASSKAATREEVKNCFF.

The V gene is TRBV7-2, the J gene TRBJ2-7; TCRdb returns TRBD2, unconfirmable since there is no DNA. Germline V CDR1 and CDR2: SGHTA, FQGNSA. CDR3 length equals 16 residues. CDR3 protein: CASSLVLAGPLQEQYF.

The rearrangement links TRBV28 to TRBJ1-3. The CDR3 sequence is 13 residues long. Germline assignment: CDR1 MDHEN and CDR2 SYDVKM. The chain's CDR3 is CASSFPKGNTIYF.

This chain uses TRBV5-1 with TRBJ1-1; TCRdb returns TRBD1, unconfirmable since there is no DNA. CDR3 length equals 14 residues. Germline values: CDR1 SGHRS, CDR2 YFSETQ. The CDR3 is CASSLKGVGTEAFF.

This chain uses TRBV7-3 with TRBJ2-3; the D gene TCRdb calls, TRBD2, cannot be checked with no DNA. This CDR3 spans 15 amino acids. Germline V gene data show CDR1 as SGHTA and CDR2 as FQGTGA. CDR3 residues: CASSPLASSTDTQYF.

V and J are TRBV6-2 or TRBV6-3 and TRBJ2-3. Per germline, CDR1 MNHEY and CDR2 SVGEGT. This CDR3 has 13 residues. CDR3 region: CASSYAFTDTQYF.

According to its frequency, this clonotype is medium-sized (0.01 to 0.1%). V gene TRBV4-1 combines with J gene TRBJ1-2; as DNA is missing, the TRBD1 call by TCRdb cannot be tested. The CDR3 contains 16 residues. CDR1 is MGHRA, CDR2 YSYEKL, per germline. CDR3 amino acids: CASSQGPGQGKKGYTF.

CDR3 region: CASSARDRVYTEAFF. The V gene is TRBV9, the J gene TRBJ1-1; with no DNA, the TCRdb D assignment of TRBD1 cannot be verified. The germline V gene encodes CDR1 SGDLS and CDR2 YYNGEE. The CDR3 contains 15 residues.

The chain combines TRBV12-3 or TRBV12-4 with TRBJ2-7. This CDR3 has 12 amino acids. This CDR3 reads CASGSTSYEQYF.

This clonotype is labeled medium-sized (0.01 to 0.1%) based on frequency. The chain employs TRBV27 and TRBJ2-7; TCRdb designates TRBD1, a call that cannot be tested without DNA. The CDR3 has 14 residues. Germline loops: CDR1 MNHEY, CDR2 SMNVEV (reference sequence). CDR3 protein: CASSNQGGSYEQYF.